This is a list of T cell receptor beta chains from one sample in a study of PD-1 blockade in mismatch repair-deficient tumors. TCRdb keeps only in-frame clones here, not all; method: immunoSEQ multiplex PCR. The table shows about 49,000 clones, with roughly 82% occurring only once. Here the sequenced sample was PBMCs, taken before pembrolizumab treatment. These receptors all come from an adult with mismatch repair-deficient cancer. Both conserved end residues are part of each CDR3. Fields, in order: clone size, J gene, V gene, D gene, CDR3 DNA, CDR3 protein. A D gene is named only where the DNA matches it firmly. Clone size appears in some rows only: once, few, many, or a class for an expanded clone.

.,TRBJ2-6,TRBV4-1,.,TGCGCCAGCAGCCTAGGGACCGGGGCCAACGTCCTGACTTTC,CASSLGTGANVLTF
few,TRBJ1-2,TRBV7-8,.,TGTGCCAGCAGCTTCGTACCCCGACAGGACTATGGCTACACCTTC,CASSFVPRQDYGYTF
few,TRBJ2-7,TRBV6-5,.,TGTGCCACCATGGTTCCGGGGGTTGTCTACGAGCAGTACTTC,CATMVPGVVYEQYF
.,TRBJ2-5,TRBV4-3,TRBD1,TGCGCCAGCAGCCGCACAGTTGACAGGGCCGAGACCCAGTACTTC,CASSRTVDRAETQYF
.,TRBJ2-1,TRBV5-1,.,TGCGCCAGCAGCTTGTCGTACAATGAGCAGTTCTTC,CASSLSYNEQFF
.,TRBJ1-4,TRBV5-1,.,TGCGCCAGCAGCTTGTTCCCCGAGTCAAGTGAAAAACTGTTTTTT,CASSLFPESSEKLFF
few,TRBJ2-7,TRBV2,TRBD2,TGTGCCAGCAGCCCGGGACTAGCCAACTACGAGCAGTACTTC,CASSPGLANYEQYF
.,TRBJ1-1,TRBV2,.,TGTGCCAGCAACTGGGTCACTGAAGCTTTCTTT,CASNWVTEAFF
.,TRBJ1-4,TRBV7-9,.,TGTGCCAGCAGCTTATCAGGGTCTTTCGAAAAACTGTTTTTT,CASSLSGSFEKLFF
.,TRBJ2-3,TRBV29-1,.,TGCAGCGCCGGAGACGTAGCCCGCACAGATACGCAGTATTTT,CSAGDVARTDTQYF
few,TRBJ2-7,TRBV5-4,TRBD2,TGTGCCAGCAGCTTGTCAGCGGGAGGGTCATACGAGCAGTACTTC,CASSLSAGGSYEQYF
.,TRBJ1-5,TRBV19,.,TGTGCCAGTAGCACTTATTGGAGCGTTAATAGCAATCAGCCCCAGCATTTT,CASSTYWSVNSNQPQHF
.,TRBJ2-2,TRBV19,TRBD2,TGTGCCAGTAGTTCCCCCCCGGGACTAGCGGGAGGGGAGCTGTTTTTT,CASSSPPGLAGGELFF
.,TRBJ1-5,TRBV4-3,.,TGCGCCAGCAGCCAAGATTGGGCAGCGAACCACTATAGCAATCAGCCCCAGCATTTT,CASSQDWAANHYSNQPQHF
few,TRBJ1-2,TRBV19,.,TGTGCCAGTATGGGGCGCAGGGGAAACTATGGCTACACCTTC,CASMGRRGNYGYTF
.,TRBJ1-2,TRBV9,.,TGTGCCAGCAGCAGAAGTGGCCACTATGGCTACACCTTC,CASSRSGHYGYTF
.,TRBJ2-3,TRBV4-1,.,TGCGCCAGCAGCCAAGATCCTTTGGGTAGGGTCGCAGATACGCAGTATTTT,CASSQDPLGRVADTQYF
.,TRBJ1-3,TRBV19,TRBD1,TGTGCCAGTAGTCAGACAGGGGACGGAAACACCATATATTTT,CASSQTGDGNTIYF
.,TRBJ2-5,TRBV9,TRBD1,TGTGCCAGCAGCACTGAGGGGGACAGGGAGACCCAGTACTTC,CASSTEGDRETQYF
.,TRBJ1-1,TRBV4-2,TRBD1,TGTGCCAGCAGCCAAGTTCGACAGGGCTCTGAAGCTTTCTTT,CASSQVRQGSEAFF
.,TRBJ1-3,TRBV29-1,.,TGCAGCGCCGGCGAGGGCTCGGGAAACACCATATATTTT,CSAGEGSGNTIYF
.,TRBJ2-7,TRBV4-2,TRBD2,TGTGCCAGCAGCCAAGGGGGTAGCGGGGCAAGGAGCTCCTACGAGCAGTACTTC,CASSQGGSGARSSYEQYF
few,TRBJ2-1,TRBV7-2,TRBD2,TGTGCCAGCACGGAGACTAGCGGGCTGGAAGAGCAGTTCTTC,CASTETSGLEEQFF
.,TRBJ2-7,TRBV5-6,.,TGTGCCAGCAGCTATGGACAGTCCTACGAGCAGTACTTC,CASSYGQSYEQYF
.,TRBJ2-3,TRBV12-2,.,TGTGCAAGTCGCTTAGGTTCAACAGGGGATTATACAGATACGCAGTATTTT,CASRLGSTGDYTDTQYF
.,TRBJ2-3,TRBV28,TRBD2,TGTGCCAGCAGGGGGGATAGCGGGAGCACAGATACGCAGTATTTT,CASRGDSGSTDTQYF
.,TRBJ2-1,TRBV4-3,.,TGCGCCAGCAGCCAAGACAGGGCCTCCTACAATGAGCAGTTCTTC,CASSQDRASYNEQFF
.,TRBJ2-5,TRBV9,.,TGTGCCAGCAGCGTAGACGCGGGCTCTGGCAGGGAACAAGAGACCCAGTACTTC,CASSVDAGSGREQETQYF
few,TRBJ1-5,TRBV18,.,TGTGCCAGCTCAGCACAGACCGACAATCAGCCCCAGCATTTT,CASSAQTDNQPQHF
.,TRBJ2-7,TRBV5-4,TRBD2,TGTGCCTGCCACCTAGCGGGAGCTAACGAGCAGTACTTC,CACHLAGANEQYF
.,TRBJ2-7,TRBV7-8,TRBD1,TGTGCCACCAAACCAACGACAGGGGGCACCTACGAGCAGTACTTC,CATKPTTGGTYEQYF
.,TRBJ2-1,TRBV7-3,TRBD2,TGTGCCAGCAGCCCACTAGCGAACTCCTACAATGAGCAGTTCTTC,CASSPLANSYNEQFF
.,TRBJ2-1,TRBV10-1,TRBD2,TGCGCCAGCAGTTCTCGGGAGGGCCGCTACAATGAGCAGTTCTTC,CASSSREGRYNEQFF
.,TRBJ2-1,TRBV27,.,TGTGCCAGCAGTTTTGGACAGAACAATGAGCAGTTCTTC,CASSFGQNNEQFF
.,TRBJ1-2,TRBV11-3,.,TGTGCCAGCAGCCGGGACCCCACTTATGGCTACACCTTC,CASSRDPTYGYTF
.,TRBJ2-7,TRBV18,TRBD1,TGTGCCAGCTCATTAACAGGGGGATCCTACGAGCAGTACTTC,CASSLTGGSYEQYF
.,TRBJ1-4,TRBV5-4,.,TGTGCCAGCAGCTTGGATCGGGGGGGGGAAAAACTGTTTTTT,CASSLDRGGEKLFF
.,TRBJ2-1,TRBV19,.,TGTGCCAGTACACGAGGGGATGAGCAGTTCTTC,CASTRGDEQFF
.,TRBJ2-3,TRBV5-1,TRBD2,TGCGCCAGCAGCTTGGTCTCAAAGCTAGCGGGAGGAGATACGCAGTATTTT,CASSLVSKLAGGDTQYF
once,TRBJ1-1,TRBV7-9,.,TGTGCCAGCAGTAAAGCAGGGTCTGAAGCTTTCTTT,CASSKAGSEAFF
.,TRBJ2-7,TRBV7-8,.,TGTGCCAGCAGCTCCCGGCGCTACGAGCAGTACTTC,CASSSRRYEQYF
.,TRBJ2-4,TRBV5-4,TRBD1,TGTGCCAGCAGAAGCCAACAGGGGGCGCGTGACATTCAGTACTTC,CASRSQQGARDIQYF
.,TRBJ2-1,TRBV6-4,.,TGTGCCAGCAGTGCGAGAGGACTGGACAATGAGCAGTTCTTC,CASSARGLDNEQFF
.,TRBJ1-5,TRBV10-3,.,TGTGCCATCAGTGAATTAGGATGGTCAGGGGATAGCAATCAGCCCCAGCATTTT,CAISELGWSGDSNQPQHF
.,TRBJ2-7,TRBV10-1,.,TGCGCCAGCGGAAAGGACCTGACCTACGAGCAGTACTTC,CASGKDLTYEQYF
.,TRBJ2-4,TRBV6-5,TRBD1,TGTGCCAGCAGTACAGGGGGGAACATTCAGTACTTC,CASSTGGNIQYF
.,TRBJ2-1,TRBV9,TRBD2,TGTGCCAGCAGCAACAAAGCGGGAGGGCCCTACAATGAGCAGTTCTTC,CASSNKAGGPYNEQFF
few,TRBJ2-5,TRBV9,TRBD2,TGTGCCAGCAGCTTCAGCGGGAGGCCACAAGAGACCCAGTACTTC,CASSFSGRPQETQYF
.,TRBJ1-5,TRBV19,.,TGTGCCAGTACTGATCCGGGACCCTCAGGGTATTGGAAGCCCCAGCATTTT,CASTDPGPSGYWKPQHF
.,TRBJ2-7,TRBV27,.,TGTGCCAGCAGTTACGAGCCCCGAGGAACCTACGAGCAGTACTTC,CASSYEPRGTYEQYF
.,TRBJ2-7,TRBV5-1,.,TGCGCCAGCAGCTTATATCAAGGTAACGAGCAGTACTTC,CASSLYQGNEQYF
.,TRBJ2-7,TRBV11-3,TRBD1,TGTGCCAGCAGCTTAGGGACAGGCAGCTCCTACGAGCAGTACTTC,CASSLGTGSSYEQYF